This T cell receptor beta chain was sequenced during a study of beta chain features in type 1 diabetes (dated by TCRdb to the late 2010s). Notes on the research overall: No differences in mean age, gender distribution, total cell number or subset yield were found between patients and healthy donors. A total of approximately 110,000,000 sorted cells were examined across all samples, and a strong correlation was observed between cell number per subset and RNA yield. In the study, TCRB repertoires of sorted circulating CD4+ T cell subsets from recently diagnosed type 1 diabetes patients were compared with those of matched healthy donors. Naive and central memory subsets were obtained from all 30 or so donors, but regulatory and stem cell-like memory subsets were isolated from only 8 patients and roughly eight healthy donors. Results and caveats for the whole study, not just this receptor: A moderate but significant shortening of TCRB CDR3 length was observed in type 1 diabetes patients in all four CD4+ subsets. Shorter templates might have been favored by PCR, but patient and control samples were amplified and corrected together, so both groups would have been affected equally by any skew. At VDJ recombination sites, patients with type 1 diabetes made fewer insertions and deleted more nucleotides, a pattern implying thymic rearrangement abnormalities. Because small numbers of individuals were included in the HLA sub-analyses, any influence of HLA type on TCRB rearrangement was left unresolved. Naive, central memory and regulatory TCRB repertoires appeared to be more similar among patients than among healthy donors. Sequencing cDNA rather than genomic DNA could over-represent highly expressing activated cells, although activation and CD3 levels did not differ between groups.

From the cysteine through the phenylalanine, the CDR3 covers 14 amino acids. Of all the DNA, just the CDR3 is kept, 42 bases in frame from base 1. CDR1 and CDR2 were assigned from the germline V gene (reference sequence) as SGHNT and YYREEE. A distance of 10 bases separates the germline ends of V and J, which lose 4 bases and 3 bases respectively. A single peripheral blood draw of about 116 mL on average was collected from each donor into heparinised tubes. A BD FACSAria II and a panel including CD45RO, CCR7, CD25, CD127, CD95 and CD27 were used to sort naive, central memory, regulatory and stem cell-like memory CD4+ T cells. A purity above 98% was achieved for all sorted populations. PBMCs were isolated right away by Lymphoprep density gradient centrifugation and were stained directly, without culture. Samples were stained and sorted in pairs, with one healthy donor and one patient per experiment, so that batch effects were minimized.

This clone was seen only a few times. No antigen is known for it. Per-nucleotide qualities are absent, and no much larger clonotype sits a single base away. All of the isolated RNA was reverse transcribed with the High Capacity cDNA Reverse Transcription Kit, so expressed TCRB transcripts were sequenced. Naive, central memory and regulatory T cell samples underwent deep immunoSEQ sequencing, averaging around 4 million total reads per sample. Sorted cells were lysed in RLT buffer, and RNA was extracted using DNase-treated RNeasy Micro or Mini kits according to cell number. To prevent cross-contamination, every cell subset was processed on its own, while patient and healthy donor samples were processed together. TCRB sequences were amplified from cDNA with the immunoSEQ multiplex PCR, producing 87-bp fragments spanning the CDR3 region. Sequencing of the amplicons was performed on the Illumina HiSeq platform. Processing in the source paper ran as follows. PCR bias was computationally corrected using synthetic template baselines, reads within Hamming distance 2 were collapsed, and singletons that could not be merged were discarded. Reads were aligned against IMGT to assign V, D and J genes, CDR3 length and insertions or deletions at six rearrangement sites. Within each subset, clonotype counts were normalized to the number of sorted cells before true diversity and Gini coefficients were calculated with the tcR R package. The overlap coefficient, calculated on TCRB nucleotide sequences, was used to measure repertoire sharing. Drawn from immuneACCESS, this table holds only the in-frame rearrangements with V and J called that TCRdb kept. Clones are partly lost; checked studies trace under half to an unresolved V gene and leave the rest unexplained. That table furnishes V, J and clone size, whereas the DNA furnished D and trimming. The sample has fewer than 400,000 clones on record, around 9.7% of them singletons. Together, the top ten hold around 1% of the sample.

The sequence joins TRBV5-4 to TRBJ1-4; the D gene is perhaps TRBD1, from 5 matching bases. This receptor was identified in a man aged 30 to 39 with type 1 diabetes. The source material was central memory CD4+ T cells from blood. The nucleotide sequence is TGTGCCAGCAGCACCGGGACGGCTAATGAAAAACTGTTTTTT. It codes for CASSTGTANEKLFF.